This T cell receptor beta chain came from a study of CD8+ T cells in alopecia areata. About the research overall: Oral tofacitinib, 5 to 10 mg twice daily, was given in an open-label trial.

Those with alopecia areata gave lesional scalp punch biopsies and peripheral blood. From PBMCs, CD4+ and CD8+ T cells were sorted. Study-wide results and limits: Against the mouse data, patients shared TCRs less clearly, possibly for HLA reasons.

This CDR3 is 14 amino acids long. Germline V gene data show CDR1 as MNHEY and CDR2 as SVGAGI. Trimming shortened V by 5 bases and J by 0 bases, and 11 bases separated the two germline ends. Sequencing used cDNA as its template, made by extracting RNA and reverse transcribing it. Some clones are missing from TCRdb's copy, which holds only in-frame ones; the method was immunoSEQ multiplex PCR. The table lists about 200,000 clones, 50% to 70% of them singletons. To note about this clone: The antigen is not known.

The TCR originated in a human donor with alopecia areata. The source material was CD4+ T cells sorted from blood, sampled at week 0. This rearrangement joins TRBV6-5 to TRBJ2-7, with D possibly being TRBD1 (6 bases). The CDR3 nucleotides are TGTGCCAGCAGTATAACAGGGCACTCCTACGAGCAGTACTTC. Protein: CASSITGHSYEQYF.